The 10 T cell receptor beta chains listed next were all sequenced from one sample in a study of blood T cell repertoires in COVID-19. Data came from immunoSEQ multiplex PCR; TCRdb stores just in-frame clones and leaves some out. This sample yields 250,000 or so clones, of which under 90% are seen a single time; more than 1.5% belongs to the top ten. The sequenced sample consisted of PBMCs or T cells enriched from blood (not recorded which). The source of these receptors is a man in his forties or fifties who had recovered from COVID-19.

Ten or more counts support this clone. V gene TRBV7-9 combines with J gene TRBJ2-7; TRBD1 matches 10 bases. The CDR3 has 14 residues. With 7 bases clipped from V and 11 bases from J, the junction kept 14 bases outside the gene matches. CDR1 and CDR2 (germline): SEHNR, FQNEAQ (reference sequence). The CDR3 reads CASTQRGTGALKYF. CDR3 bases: TGTGCCAGCACCCAAAGAGGGACAGGGGCCCTGAAGTACTTC.

CDR3 nucleotide sequence: TGTGCCAGCAGCTCCGATCCTAACAATGAGCAGTTCTTC. This translates into CASSSDPNNEQFF. This chain links TRBV7-9 with TRBJ2-1; D not resolved. Trimming removed 4 bases from V and 5 bases from J, with 9 bases in between. This CDR3 spans 13 amino acids. The germline gives CDR1 SEHNR, CDR2 FQNEAQ (reference sequence).

The CDR3 DNA sequence: TGTGCCACTGACCGGGCCCGAGGGTACGAGCAGTACTTC. Translated: CATDRARGYEQYF. J is TRBJ2-7 and V is TRBV6-5; the D gene is possibly TRBD2 (5 bases). Looked up from germline, CDR1 is MNHEY and CDR2 is SVGAGI. The germline V and J ends were trimmed by 10 bases and 4 bases, with 17 bases remaining between them. This CDR3 contains 13 residues.

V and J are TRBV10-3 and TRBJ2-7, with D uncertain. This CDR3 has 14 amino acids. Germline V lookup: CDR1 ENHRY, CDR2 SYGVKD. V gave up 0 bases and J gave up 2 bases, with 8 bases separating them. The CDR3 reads CAISESGSAYEQYF. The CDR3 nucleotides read TGTGCCATCAGTGAGTCTGGCAGTGCCTACGAGCAGTACTTC.

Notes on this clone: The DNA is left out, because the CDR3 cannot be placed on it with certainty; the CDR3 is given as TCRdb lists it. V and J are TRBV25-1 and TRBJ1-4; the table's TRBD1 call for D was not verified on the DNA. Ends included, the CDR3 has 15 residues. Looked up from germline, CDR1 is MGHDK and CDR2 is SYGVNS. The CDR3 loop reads CASSSSGTANEKLFF.

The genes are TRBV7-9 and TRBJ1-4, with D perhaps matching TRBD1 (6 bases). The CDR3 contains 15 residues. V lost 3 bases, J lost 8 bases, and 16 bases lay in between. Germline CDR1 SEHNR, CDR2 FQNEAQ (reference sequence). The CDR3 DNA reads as TGTGCCAGCAGCTTCACAGGGAGTGCGGTAGAAAAACTGTTTTTT. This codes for CASSFTGSAVEKLFF.

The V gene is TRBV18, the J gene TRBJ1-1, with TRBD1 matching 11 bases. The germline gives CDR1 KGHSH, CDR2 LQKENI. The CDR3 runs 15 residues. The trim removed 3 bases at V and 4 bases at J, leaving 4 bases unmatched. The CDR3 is CASSPTGTGGTEAFF. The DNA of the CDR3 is TGTGCCAGCTCACCCACCGGGACAGGGGGCACTGAAGCTTTCTTT.

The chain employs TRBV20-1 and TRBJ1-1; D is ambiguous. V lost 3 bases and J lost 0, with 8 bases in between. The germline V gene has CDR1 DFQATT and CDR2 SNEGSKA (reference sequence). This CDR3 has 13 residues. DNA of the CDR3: TGCAGTGCTAGTGTCGAGGTGAACACTGAAGCTTTCTTT. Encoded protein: CSASVEVNTEAFF.

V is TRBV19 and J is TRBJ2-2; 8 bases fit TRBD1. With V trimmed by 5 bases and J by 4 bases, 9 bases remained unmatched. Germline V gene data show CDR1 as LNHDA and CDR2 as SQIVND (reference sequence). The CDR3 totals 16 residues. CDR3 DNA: TGTGCCAGTAGTCCCCGGACAGGGTCAGGCACCGGGGAGCTGTTTTTT. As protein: CASSPRTGSGTGELFF.

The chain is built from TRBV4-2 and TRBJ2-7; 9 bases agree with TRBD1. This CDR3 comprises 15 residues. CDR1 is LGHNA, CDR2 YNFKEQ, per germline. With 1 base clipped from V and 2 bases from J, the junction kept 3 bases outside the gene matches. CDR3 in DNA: TGTGCCAGCAGCCAAGCCGGGACAGGGCCCTACGAGCAGTACTTC. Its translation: CASSQAGTGPYEQYF.